This entry describes one T cell receptor (beta chain). Original methodology: Reference gene primer amplification gave estimated nucleated cell counts. Clones were sequenced by immunoSEQ multiplex PCR, and TCRdb holds only the in-frame ones, with some missing. That table furnishes V, J and clone size, whereas the DNA furnished D and trimming. The data contain 300,000 to 500,000 clones, around 89% of them singletons. The sample belongs to a study of blood T cell repertoires in COVID-19. Study-wide background: The United States, Italy and Spain provided the acute and convalescent COVID-19 samples. T cells, B-cell-depleted T cells, or PBMCs supplied cDNA or gDNA.

CDR3 length equals 16 residues. The germline V gene encodes CDR1 SEHNR and CDR2 FQNEAQ (reference sequence). Trimming cost V 7 bases and J 7 bases; bases outside gene matches: 14. The gene calls are TRBV7-9 and TRBJ2-1, with 9 positions matching TRBD2. The sample was PBMCs or T cells enriched from blood (not recorded which). The source of this sequence is a woman younger than 45 with acute COVID-19. The CDR3 DNA reads as TGTGCCAGCACCTCAGCCCCACTCGGACTAGCGAATGAGCAGTTCTTC. It codes for CASTSAPLGLANEQFF. The full variable domain, its missing parts supplied by reference TRBV7-9 and TRBJ2-1, is DTGVSQNPRHKITKRGQNVTFRCDPISEHNRLYWYRQTLGQGPEFLTYFQNEAQLEKSRLLSDRFSAERPKGSFSTLEIQRTEQGDSAMYLCASTSAPLGLANEQFFGPGTRLTVL.